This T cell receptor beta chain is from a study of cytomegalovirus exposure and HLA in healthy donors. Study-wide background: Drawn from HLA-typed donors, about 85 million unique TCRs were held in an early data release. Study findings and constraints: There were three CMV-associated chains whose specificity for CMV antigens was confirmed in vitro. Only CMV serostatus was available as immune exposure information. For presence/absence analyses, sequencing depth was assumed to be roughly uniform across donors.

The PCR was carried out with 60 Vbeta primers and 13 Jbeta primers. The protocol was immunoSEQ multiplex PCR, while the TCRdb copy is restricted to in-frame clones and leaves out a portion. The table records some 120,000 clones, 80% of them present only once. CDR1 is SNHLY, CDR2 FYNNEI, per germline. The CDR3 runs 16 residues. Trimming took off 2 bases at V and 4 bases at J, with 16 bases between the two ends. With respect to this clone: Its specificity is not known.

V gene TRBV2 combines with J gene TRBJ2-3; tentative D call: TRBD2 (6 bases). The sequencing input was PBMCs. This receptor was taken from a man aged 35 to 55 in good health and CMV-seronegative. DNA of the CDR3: TGTGCCAGCAGTGAACGGGGGATCGGGCTAGCAGATACGCAGTATTTT. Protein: CASSERGIGLADTQYF.